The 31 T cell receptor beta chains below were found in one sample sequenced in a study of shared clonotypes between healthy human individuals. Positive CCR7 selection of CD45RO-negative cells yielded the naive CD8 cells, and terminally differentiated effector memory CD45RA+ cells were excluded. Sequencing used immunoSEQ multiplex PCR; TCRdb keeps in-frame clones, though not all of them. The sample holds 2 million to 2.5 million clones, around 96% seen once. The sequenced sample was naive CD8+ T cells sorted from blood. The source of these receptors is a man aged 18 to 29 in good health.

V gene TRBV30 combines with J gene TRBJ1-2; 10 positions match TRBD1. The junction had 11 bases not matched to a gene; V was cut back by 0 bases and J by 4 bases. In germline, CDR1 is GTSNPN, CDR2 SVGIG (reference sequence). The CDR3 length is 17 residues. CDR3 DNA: TGTGCCTGGAGTGTAGGTCTGACAGGGGGCACCCGCTATGGCTACACCTTC. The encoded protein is CAWSVGLTGGTRYGYTF.

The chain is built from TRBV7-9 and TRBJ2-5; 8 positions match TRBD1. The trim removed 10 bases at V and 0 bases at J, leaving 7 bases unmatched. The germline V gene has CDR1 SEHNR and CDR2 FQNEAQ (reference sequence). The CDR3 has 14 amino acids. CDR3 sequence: CATGTDRDQETQYF. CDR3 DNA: TGTGCCACCGGAACGGACAGGGACCAAGAGACCCAGTACTTC.

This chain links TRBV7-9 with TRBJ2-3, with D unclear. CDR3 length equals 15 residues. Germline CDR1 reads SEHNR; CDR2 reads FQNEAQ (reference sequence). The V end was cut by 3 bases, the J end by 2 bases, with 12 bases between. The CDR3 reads CASSFAGGFTDTQYF. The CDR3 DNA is TGTGCCAGCAGCTTTGCAGGCGGCTTCACAGATACGCAGTATTTT. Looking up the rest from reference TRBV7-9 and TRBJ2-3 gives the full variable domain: DTGVSQNPRHKITKRGQNVTFRCDPISEHNRLYWYRQTLGQGPEFLTYFQNEAQLEKSRLLSDRFSAERPKGSFSTLEIQRTEQGDSAMYLCASSFAGGFTDTQYFGPGTRLTVL.

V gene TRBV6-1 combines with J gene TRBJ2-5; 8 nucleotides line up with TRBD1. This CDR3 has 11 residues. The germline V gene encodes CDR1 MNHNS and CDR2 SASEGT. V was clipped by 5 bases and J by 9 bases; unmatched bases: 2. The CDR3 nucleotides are TGTGCCAGCAGTAAACAGGGGGCCCAGTACTTC. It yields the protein CASSKQGAQYF.

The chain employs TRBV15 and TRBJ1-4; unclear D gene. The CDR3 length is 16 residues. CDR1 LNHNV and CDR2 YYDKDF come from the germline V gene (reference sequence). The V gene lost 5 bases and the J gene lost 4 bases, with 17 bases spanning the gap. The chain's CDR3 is CATSDGSTPVNEKLFF. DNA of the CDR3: TGTGCCACCAGCGACGGTTCGACACCAGTTAATGAAAAACTGTTTTTT.

As DNA, the CDR3 is TGTGCCAGCATCCCAGGAACGTCGGATGGCTACACCTTC. Translation: CASIPGTSDGYTF. The chain combines TRBV7-9 with TRBJ1-2, with unresolved D. V was trimmed by 7 bases and J by 6 bases, leaving 15 bases between them. The length of the CDR3 is 13 residues. Germline CDR1 reads SEHNR; CDR2 reads FQNEAQ (reference sequence).

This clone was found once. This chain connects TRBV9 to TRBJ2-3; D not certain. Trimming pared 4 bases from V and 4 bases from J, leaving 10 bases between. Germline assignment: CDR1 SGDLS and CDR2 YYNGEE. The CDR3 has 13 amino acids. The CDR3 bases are TGTGCCAGCAGCTCCTCAGCTCCAGATACGCAGTATTTT. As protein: CASSSSAPDTQYF.

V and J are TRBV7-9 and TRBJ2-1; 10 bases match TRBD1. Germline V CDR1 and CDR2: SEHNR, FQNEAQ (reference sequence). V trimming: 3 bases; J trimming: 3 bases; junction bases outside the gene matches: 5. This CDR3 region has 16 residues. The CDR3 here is CASSLGQGIYYNEQFF. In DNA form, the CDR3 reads TGTGCCAGCAGCTTGGGACAGGGGATTTACTACAATGAGCAGTTCTTC.

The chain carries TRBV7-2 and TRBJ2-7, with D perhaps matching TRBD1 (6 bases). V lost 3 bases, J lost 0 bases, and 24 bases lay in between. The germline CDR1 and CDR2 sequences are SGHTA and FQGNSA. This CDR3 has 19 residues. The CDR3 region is CASSFQGRKADSSSYEQYF. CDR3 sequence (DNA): TGTGCCAGCAGCTTCCAGGGGCGCAAGGCGGACTCAAGCTCCTACGAGCAGTACTTC. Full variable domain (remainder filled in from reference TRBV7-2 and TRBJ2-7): GAGVSQSPSNKVTEKGKDVELRCDPISGHTALYWYRQSLGQGLEFLIYFQGNSAPDKSGLPSDRFSAERTGGSVSTLTIQRTQQEDSAVYLCASSFQGRKADSSSYEQYFGPGTRLTVT.

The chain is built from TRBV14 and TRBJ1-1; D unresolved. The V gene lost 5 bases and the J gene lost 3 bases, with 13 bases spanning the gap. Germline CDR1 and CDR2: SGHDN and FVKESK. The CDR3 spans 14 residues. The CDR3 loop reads CASSNVPGDTEAFF. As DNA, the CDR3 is TGTGCCAGCAGCAATGTCCCCGGGGACACTGAAGCTTTCTTT.

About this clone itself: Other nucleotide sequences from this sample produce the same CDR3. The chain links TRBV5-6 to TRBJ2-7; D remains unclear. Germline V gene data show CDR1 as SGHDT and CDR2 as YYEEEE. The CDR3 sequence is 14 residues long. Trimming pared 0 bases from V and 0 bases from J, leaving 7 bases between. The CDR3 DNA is TGTGCCAGCAGCTTGGGGTCAAACTCCTACGAGCAGTACTTC. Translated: CASSLGSNSYEQYF.

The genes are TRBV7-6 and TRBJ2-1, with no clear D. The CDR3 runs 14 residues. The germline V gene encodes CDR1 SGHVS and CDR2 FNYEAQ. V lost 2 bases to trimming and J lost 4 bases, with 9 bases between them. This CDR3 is CASSLSERYNEQFF. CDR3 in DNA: TGTGCCAGCAGCTTAAGCGAACGGTACAATGAGCAGTTCTTC.

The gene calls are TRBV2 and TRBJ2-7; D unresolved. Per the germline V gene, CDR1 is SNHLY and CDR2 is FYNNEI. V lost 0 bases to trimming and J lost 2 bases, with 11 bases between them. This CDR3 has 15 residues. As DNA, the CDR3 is TGTGCCAGCAGTGAAGCGCTTTGGACCACCTACGAGCAGTACTTC. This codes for CASSEALWTTYEQYF.

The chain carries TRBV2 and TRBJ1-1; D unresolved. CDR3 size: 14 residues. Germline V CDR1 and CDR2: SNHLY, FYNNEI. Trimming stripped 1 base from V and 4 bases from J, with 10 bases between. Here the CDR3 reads CASSEVMDLTEAFF. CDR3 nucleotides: TGTGCCAGCAGTGAAGTCATGGACCTCACTGAAGCTTTCTTT.

The DNA of the CDR3 is TGTGCCAGCAGCGCAGCGGGAGTCCCCTACGAGCAGTACTTC. This encodes CASSAAGVPYEQYF. The chain couples TRBV9 to TRBJ2-7; 8 bases are a match to TRBD2. CDR3 length: 14 amino acids. The trim removed 3 bases at V and 2 bases at J, leaving 4 bases unmatched. Per germline, CDR1 SGDLS and CDR2 YYNGEE.

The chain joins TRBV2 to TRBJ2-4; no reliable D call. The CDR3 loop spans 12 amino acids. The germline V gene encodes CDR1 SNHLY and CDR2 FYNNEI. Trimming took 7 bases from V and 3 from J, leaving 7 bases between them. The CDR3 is CASTPLKNIQYF. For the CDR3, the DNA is TGTGCCAGCACACCCCTCAAAAACATTCAGTACTTC.

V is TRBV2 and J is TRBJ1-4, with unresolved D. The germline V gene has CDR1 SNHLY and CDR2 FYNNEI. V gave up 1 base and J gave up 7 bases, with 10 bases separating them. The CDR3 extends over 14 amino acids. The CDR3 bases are TGTGCCAGCAGTGAAGGGGCCCCGGCTGAAAAACTGTTTTTT. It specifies CASSEGAPAEKLFF.

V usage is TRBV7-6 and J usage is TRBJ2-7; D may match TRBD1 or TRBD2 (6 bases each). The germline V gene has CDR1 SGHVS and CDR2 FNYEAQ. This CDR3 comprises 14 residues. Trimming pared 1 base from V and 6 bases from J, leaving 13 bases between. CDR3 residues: CASSLGEDSVEQYF. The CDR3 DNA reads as TGTGCCAGCAGCTTAGGGGAGGACAGTGTCGAGCAGTACTTC.

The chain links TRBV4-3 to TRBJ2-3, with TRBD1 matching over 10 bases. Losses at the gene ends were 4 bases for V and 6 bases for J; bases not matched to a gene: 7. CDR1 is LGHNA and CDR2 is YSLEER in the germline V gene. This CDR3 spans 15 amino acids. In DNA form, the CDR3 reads TGCGCCAGCAGCCCTTCGACAGGGGGCAGGGATACGCAGTATTTT. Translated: CASSPSTGGRDTQYF.

CDR3 bases: TGTGCCAGCAGTCCCCTACTCGGGGAGGGGGCCTACGAGCAGTACTTC. The encoded protein is CASSPLLGEGAYEQYF. The V call is TRBV27, the J call TRBJ2-7; D is possibly TRBD2 (7 bases). Trimming took off 5 bases at V and 2 bases at J, with 19 bases between the two ends. This CDR3 has 16 residues. Germline CDR1 and CDR2: MNHEY and SMNVEV (reference sequence).

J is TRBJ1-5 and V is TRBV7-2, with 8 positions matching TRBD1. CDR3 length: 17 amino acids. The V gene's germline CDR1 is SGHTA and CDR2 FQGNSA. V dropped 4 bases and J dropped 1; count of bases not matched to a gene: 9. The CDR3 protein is CASSSGQGFTSNQPQHF. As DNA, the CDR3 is TGTGCCAGCAGCTCCGGACAGGGTTTTACGAGCAATCAGCCCCAGCATTTT.

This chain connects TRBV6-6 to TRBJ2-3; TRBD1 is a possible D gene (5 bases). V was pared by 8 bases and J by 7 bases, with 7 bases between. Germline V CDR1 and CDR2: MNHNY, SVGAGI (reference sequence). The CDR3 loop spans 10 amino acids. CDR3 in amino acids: CASAGNTQYF. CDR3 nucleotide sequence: TGTGCCAGCGCAGGGAATACGCAGTATTTT.

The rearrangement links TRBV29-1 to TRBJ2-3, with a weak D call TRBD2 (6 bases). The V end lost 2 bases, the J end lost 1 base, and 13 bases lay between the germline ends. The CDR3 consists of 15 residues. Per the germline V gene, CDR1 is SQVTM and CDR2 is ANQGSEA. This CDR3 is CSVEIWTTGTDTQYF. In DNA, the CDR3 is TGCAGCGTTGAAATTTGGACTACTGGCACAGATACGCAGTATTTT.

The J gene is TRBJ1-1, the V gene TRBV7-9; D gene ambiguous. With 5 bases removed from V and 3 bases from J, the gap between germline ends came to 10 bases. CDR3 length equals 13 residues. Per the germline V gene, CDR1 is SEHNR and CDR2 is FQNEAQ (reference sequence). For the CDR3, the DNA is TGTGCCAGCAGCCCTCCTGGGGACACTGAAGCTTTCTTT. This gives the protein CASSPPGDTEAFF.

CDR3 in amino acids: CASSYQGRPNEQFF. The CDR3 bases are TGTGCCAGCAGCTACCAGGGACGCCCCAATGAGCAGTTCTTC. The chain couples TRBV27 to TRBJ2-1; D may be TRBD1 or TRBD2 (5 bases each). The CDR3 runs 14 residues. The V and J ends lost 6 bases and 6 bases respectively, with 15 bases between them. Germline lookup yields CDR1 MNHEY and CDR2 SMNVEV (reference sequence).

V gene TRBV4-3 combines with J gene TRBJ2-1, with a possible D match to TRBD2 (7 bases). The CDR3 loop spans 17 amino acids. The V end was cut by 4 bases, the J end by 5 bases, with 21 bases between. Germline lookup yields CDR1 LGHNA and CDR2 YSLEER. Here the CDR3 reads CASSPREGEGTDNEQFF. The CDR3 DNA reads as TGCGCCAGCAGCCCCCGAGAGGGGGAGGGTACGGACAATGAGCAGTTCTTC.

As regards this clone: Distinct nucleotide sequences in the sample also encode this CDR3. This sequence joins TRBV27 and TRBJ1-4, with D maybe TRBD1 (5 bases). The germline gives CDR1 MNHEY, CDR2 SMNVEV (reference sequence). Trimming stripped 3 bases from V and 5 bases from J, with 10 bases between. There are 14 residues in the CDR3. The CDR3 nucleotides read TGTGCCAGCAGTTTTGGGGGAGCCAATGAAAAACTGTTTTTT. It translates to CASSFGGANEKLFF.

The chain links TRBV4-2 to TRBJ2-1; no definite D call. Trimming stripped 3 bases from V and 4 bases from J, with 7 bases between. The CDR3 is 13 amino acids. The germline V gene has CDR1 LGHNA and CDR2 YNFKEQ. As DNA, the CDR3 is TGTGCCAGCAGCCAGGAAGAGTACAATGAGCAGTTCTTC. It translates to CASSQEEYNEQFF.

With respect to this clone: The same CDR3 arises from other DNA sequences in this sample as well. The CDR3, as DNA: TGTGCCAGCAGTTTGTTAGCGGGGGGCTCCTACGAGCAGTACTTC. Protein sequence: CASSLLAGGSYEQYF. The chain couples TRBV27 to TRBJ2-7, with 10 nucleotides matching TRBD2. Germline-derived CDR1 and CDR2 are MNHEY and SMNVEV (reference sequence). Losses at the gene ends were 3 bases for V and 0 bases for J; bases not matched to a gene: 2. The CDR3 is 15 amino acids.

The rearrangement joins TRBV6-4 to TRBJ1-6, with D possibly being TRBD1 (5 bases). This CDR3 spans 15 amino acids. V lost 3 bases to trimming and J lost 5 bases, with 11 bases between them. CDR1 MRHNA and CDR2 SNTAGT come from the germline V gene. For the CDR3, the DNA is TGTGCCAGCAGTGAATGGGGCAGCGATAATTCACCCCTCCACTTT. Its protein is CASSEWGSDNSPLHF.

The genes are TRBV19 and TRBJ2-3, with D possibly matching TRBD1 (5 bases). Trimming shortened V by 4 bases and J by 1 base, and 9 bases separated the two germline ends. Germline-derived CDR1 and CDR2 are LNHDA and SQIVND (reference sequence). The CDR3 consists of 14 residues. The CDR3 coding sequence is TGTGCCAGTAGTACCGGACAAGGCACAGATACGCAGTATTTT. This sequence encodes CASSTGQGTDTQYF.